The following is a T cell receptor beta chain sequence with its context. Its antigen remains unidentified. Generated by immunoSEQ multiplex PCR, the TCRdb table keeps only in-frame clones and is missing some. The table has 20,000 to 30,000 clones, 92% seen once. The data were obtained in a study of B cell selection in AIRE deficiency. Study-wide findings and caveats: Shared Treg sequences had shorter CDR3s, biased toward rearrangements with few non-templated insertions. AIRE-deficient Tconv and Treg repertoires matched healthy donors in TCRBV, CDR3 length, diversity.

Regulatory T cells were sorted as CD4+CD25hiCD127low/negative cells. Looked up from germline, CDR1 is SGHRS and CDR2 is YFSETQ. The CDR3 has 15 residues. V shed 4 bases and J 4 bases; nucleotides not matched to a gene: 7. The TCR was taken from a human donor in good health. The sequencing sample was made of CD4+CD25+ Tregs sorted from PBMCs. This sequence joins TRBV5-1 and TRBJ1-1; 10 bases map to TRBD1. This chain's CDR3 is CASSPRTGGSTEAFF. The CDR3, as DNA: TGCGCCAGCAGCCCCCGGACAGGGGGTTCCACTGAAGCTTTCTTT.